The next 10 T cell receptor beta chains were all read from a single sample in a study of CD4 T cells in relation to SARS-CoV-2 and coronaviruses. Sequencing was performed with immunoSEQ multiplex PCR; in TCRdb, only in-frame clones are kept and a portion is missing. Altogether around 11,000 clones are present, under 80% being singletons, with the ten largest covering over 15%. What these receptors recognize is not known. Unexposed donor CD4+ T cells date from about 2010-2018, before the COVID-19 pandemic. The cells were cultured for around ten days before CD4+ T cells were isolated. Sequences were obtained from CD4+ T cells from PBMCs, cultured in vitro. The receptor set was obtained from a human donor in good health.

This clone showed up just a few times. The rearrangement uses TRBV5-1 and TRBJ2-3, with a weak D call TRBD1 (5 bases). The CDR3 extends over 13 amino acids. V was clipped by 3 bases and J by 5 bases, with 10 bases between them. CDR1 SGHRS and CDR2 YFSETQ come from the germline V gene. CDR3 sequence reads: CASSSTTGDTQYF. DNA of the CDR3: TGCGCCAGCAGCTCTACCACAGGAGATACGCAGTATTTT.

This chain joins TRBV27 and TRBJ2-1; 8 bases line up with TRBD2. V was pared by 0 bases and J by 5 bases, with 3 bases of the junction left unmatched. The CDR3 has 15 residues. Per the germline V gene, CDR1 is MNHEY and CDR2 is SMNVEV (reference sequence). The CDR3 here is CASSLSSGNNNEQFF. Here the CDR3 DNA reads TGTGCCAGCAGTTTATCTAGCGGGAACAACAATGAGCAGTTCTTC.

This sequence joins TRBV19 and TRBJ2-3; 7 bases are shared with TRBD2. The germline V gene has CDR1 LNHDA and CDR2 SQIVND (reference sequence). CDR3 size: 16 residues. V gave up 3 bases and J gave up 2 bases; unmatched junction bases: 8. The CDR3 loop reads CASSMYGRGTTDTQYF. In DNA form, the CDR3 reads TGTGCCAGTAGTATGTATGGGCGGGGGACCACAGATACGCAGTATTTT.

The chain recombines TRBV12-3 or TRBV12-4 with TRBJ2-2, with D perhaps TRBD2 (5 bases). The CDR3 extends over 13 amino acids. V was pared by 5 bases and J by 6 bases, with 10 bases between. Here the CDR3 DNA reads TGTGCCAGCAGTCGCGGGCAGGCCGGGGAGCTGTTTTTT. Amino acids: CASSRGQAGELFF.

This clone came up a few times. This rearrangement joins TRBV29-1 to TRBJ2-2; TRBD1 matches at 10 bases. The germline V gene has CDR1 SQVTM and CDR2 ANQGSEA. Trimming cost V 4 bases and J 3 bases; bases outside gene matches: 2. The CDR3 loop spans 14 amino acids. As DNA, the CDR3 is TGCAGCGTTGGGGACAGGGGCGACACCGGGGAGCTGTTTTTT. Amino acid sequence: CSVGDRGDTGELFF.

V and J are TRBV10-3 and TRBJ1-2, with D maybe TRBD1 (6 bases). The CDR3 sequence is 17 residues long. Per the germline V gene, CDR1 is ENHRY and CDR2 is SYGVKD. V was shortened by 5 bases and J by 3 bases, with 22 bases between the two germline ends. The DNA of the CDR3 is TGTGCCATCAGTTCCCCCGAACAGGGTGGAATTGACTATGGCTACACCTTC. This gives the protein CAISSPEQGGIDYGYTF.

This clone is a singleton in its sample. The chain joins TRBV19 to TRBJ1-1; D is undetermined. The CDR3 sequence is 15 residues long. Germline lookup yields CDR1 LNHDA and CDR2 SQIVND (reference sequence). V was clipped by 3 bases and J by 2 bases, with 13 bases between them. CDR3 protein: CASSMFAAQNTEAFF. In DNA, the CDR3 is TGTGCCAGTAGTATGTTCGCAGCCCAAAACACTGAAGCTTTCTTT.

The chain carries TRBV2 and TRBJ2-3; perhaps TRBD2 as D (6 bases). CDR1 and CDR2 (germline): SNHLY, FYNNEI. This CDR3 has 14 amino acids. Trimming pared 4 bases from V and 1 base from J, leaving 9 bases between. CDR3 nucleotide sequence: TGTGCCAGCAGTGTAGGAGGGGGCACAGATACGCAGTATTTT. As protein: CASSVGGGTDTQYF.

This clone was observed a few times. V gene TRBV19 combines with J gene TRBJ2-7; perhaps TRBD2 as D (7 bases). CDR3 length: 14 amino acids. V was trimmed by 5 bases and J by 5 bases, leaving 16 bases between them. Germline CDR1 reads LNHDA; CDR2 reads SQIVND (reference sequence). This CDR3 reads CASSVAGARNEQYF. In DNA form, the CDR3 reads TGTGCCAGTAGTGTCGCGGGGGCGCGCAACGAGCAGTACTTC.

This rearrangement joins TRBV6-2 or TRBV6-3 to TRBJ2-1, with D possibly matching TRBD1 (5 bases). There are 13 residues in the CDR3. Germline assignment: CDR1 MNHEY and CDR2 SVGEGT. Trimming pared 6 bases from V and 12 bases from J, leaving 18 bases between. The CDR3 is CASSDRHGLWQFF. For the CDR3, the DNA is TGTGCCAGCAGCGACAGACACGGCCTTTGGCAGTTCTTC.